Presented here are 21 T cell receptor beta chains from one specimen sequenced in a study of T cells in Graves' hyperthyroidism and ophthalmopathy (dated by TCRdb to about 2019). The library came from multiplex PCR. Sequenced using an Illumina HiSeq 2000. Amplification of TCR beta CDR3 regions was carried out from RNA transcripts. A first-round RT-PCR of the TCR CDR3 used the HTBI primer set with the Qiagen OneStep RT-PCR kit. In TCRdb, the public reads were trimmed at Q25 with fastp and aligned with MiXCR, with productive beta chains retained. CDR3 protein duplicates are merged, each entry listing the most common genes and DNA. The sample table lists hundreds of thousands of distinct CDR3 sequences, 14% of them with a count of one. Of the sample, around 9.6% falls within the top ten clones. Source material: blood. The receptors derive from a woman between 18 and 30 years old with Graves' hyperthyroidism.

This clonotype has ten or more counts. The chain recombines TRBV12-3 or TRBV12-4 with TRBJ1-4; tentative D call: TRBD1 (5 bases). The CDR3 loop spans 19 amino acids. V was shortened by 5 bases and J by 0 bases, with 22 bases between the two germline ends. CDR3 loop: CASSIGRDRISATNEKLFF. The CDR3 nucleotides read TGTGCCAGCAGTATTGGCCGGGACCGAATCTCAGCAACTAATGAAAAACTGTTTTTT.

This clonotype has at least ten counts. This rearrangement joins TRBV18 to TRBJ2-2; TRBD2 is a possible D gene (6 bases). Trimming took off 3 bases at V and 1 base at J, with 9 bases between the two ends. The CDR3 spans 15 residues. Germline CDR1 reads KGHSH; CDR2 reads LQKENI. The CDR3 here is CASSPSGRNTGELFF. CDR3 bases: TGTGCCAGCTCACCGAGCGGGCGGAACACCGGGGAGCTGTTTTTT.

CDR3: CASSLATQGEETQYF. CDR3 nucleotide sequence: TGTGCCAGCAGCTTAGCCACACAGGGGGAGGAGACCCAGTACTTC. This chain connects TRBV13 to TRBJ2-5, with TRBD1 identical over 8 bases. Germline loops: CDR1 PRHDT, CDR2 FYEKMQ (reference sequence). Trimming removed 1 base from V and 5 bases from J; junction bases left unmatched: 6. The CDR3 is 15 residues long.

The chain carries TRBV7-3 and TRBJ2-2; D possibly corresponds to TRBD2 (6 bases). The germline V gene encodes CDR1 SGHTA and CDR2 FQGTGA. The V gene lost 5 bases and the J gene lost 4 bases, with 17 bases spanning the gap. The CDR3 contains 16 residues. The CDR3 reads CASSPQAGPRTGELFF. The CDR3 bases are TGTGCCAGCAGCCCCCAGGCGGGACCACGCACCGGGGAGCTGTTTTTT.

The CDR3 protein is CASSIGWGYTEAFF. Written as DNA, the CDR3 is TGTGCCAGTAGTATAGGTTGGGGTTACACTGAAGCTTTCTTT. The chain carries TRBV19 and TRBJ1-1; D is unresolved. Between the trimmed V and J ends, which lost 1 base and 3 bases, there was a span of 9 bases. The germline V gene has CDR1 LNHDA and CDR2 SQIVND (reference sequence). The CDR3 is 14 residues long.

This clonotype has ten or more counts. V and J are TRBV11-3 and TRBJ2-7, with D unclear. In germline, CDR1 is SGHNT, CDR2 YENEEA. V was cut by 2 bases and J by 6 bases, with 5 bases left in between. CDR3 size: 11 residues. In DNA form, the CDR3 reads TGTGCCAGCAGCTTAACCCGCGAGCAGTACTTC. Its translation: CASSLTREQYF.

This clonotype showed up many times. This chain joins TRBV12-3 or TRBV12-4 and TRBJ1-5; 7 nucleotides match TRBD1. Unmatched junction bases numbered 6, after V lost 4 bases and J lost 3 bases. There are 15 residues in the CDR3. CDR3 protein: CASSSQGQINQPQHF. The CDR3, as DNA: TGTGCCAGCAGTTCTCAGGGACAGATCAATCAGCCCCAGCATTTT.

This clonotype was counted at least ten times. The V and J genes are TRBV5-1 and TRBJ2-2; D uncertain. V lost 0 bases and J lost 4, with 7 bases in between. This CDR3 is built from 14 residues. Germline V lookup: CDR1 SGHRS, CDR2 YFSETQ. CDR3 residues: CASSLGLRTGELFF. The CDR3 DNA reads as TGCGCCAGCAGCTTGGGACTGCGCACCGGGGAGCTGTTTTTT.

This clonotype appeared a few times. The gene calls are TRBV29-1 and TRBJ1-1; D unclear. This CDR3 is 12 amino acids long. The germline CDR1 and CDR2 sequences are SQVTM and ANQGSEA. V shed 7 bases and J shed 0 bases, with 9 bases lying between them. CDR3 amino acids: CSADEMNTEAFF. The CDR3 DNA reads TGCAGCGCCGACGAAATGAACACTGAAGCTTTCTTT. The full variable domain, completed using reference TRBV29-1 and TRBJ1-1, is SAVISQKPSRDICQRGTSLTIQCQVDSQVTMMFWYRQQPGQSLTLIATANQGSEATYESGFVIDKFPISRPNLTFSTLTVSNMSPEDSSIYLCSADEMNTEAFFGQGTRLTVV.

This clonotype was counted at least ten times. The genes are TRBV7-2 and TRBJ2-1; D gene unclear. The CDR3 is 12 amino acids. Germline CDR1 SGHTA, CDR2 FQGNSA. The ends were cut back, 5 bases at V and 4 bases at J, with 6 bases in the middle. The CDR3 loop reads CASSQPYNEQFF. In DNA, the CDR3 is TGTGCCAGCAGCCAACCTTACAATGAGCAGTTCTTC. Combining the CDR3 with reference TRBV7-2 and TRBJ2-1 gives the whole variable domain GAGVSQSPSNKVTEKGKDVELRCDPISGHTALYWYRQSLGQGLEFLIYFQGNSAPDKSGLPSDRFSAERTGGSVSTLTIQRTQQEDSAVYLCASSQPYNEQFFGPGTRLTVL.

The chain combines TRBV15 with TRBJ2-5; D call uncertain. The CDR3 spans 11 residues. Trimming shortened V by 0 bases and J by 10 bases, and 6 bases separated the two germline ends. In germline, CDR1 is LNHNV, CDR2 YYDKDF (reference sequence). The CDR3 is CATSREGLQYF. CDR3 bases: TGTGCCACCAGCAGAGAAGGGCTCCAGTACTTC.

This clonotype was seen many times. This chain connects TRBV2 to TRBJ1-2; D not certain. The CDR3 spans 12 residues. The V and J ends lost 7 bases and 0 bases respectively, with 6 bases between them. From germline, CDR1 is SNHLY and CDR2 FYNNEI. CDR3 sequence (DNA): TGTGCCAGCACCCGCGCTAACTATGGCTACACCTTC. It specifies CASTRANYGYTF. The full variable domain, completed using reference TRBV2 and TRBJ1-2, is EPEVTQTPSHQVTQMGQEVILRCVPISNHLYFYWYRQILGQKVEFLVSFYNNEISEKSEIFDDQFSVERPDGSNFTLKIRSTKLEDSAMYFCASTRANYGYTFGSGTRLTVV.

This clonotype was found many times. This chain links TRBV12-3 or TRBV12-4 with TRBJ1-4; D uncertain. V gave up 6 bases and J gave up 11 bases, with 10 bases separating them. This CDR3 has 11 amino acids. CDR3 DNA: TGTGCCAGCAGGACAACCGACAAACTGTTTTTT. The encoded protein is CASRTTDKLFF.

This clonotype came up a few times. Here the CDR3 reads CASSQGSREGEAFF. The CDR3 nucleotides are TGCGCCAGCAGCCAAGGATCGCGGGAGGGTGAAGCTTTCTTT. V gene TRBV4-3 combines with J gene TRBJ1-1, with D unclear. Germline values: CDR1 LGHNA, CDR2 YSLEER. CDR3 length: 14 amino acids. V was pared by 1 base and J by 7 bases, with 13 bases between.

The V gene is TRBV9, the J gene TRBJ2-1, with a weak D call TRBD2 (7 bases). Trimming removed 4 bases at V and 4 bases at J, with 18 bases between. In germline, CDR1 is SGDLS, CDR2 YYNGEE. The length of the CDR3 is 16 residues. CDR3 sequence reads: CASSPRGGGVYNEQFF. The CDR3 DNA reads TGTGCCAGCAGCCCGAGAGGGGGGGGGGTTTACAATGAGCAGTTCTTC.

V usage is TRBV15 and J usage is TRBJ2-5; TRBD1 matches at 7 bases. Germline assignment: CDR1 LNHNV and CDR2 YYDKDF (reference sequence). The CDR3 loop spans 16 amino acids. The V segment lost 7 bases and the J segment 4 bases; nucleotides outside the gene matches: 15. CDR3 sequence: CATNAQGKGAGETQYF. The CDR3 DNA is TGTGCCACCAACGCACAGGGGAAGGGGGCCGGAGAGACCCAGTACTTC.

Worth noting for this clonotype: This sequence may be a read error, since a much larger clone differs from it by one base. The DNA of the CDR3 is TGTGCCACCAGCAGAGATGCGGTATCCTACGAGCAGTTCTTC. Translating gives CATSRDAVSYEQFF. The J gene is TRBJ2-7, the V gene TRBV15; no reliable D call. The J call may be mistaken, given a closer DNA end match to TRBJ2-1. This CDR3 comprises 14 residues. The germline gives CDR1 LNHNV, CDR2 YYDKDF (reference sequence).

Only a few counts were recorded for this clonotype. V and J are TRBV19 and TRBJ1-5; TRBD1 matches 7 bases. This CDR3 is built from 13 residues. V lost 6 bases to trimming and J lost 7 bases; unmatched junction nucleotides: 6. Germline V gene lookup returns CDR1 LNHDA and CDR2 SQIVND (reference sequence). The DNA of the CDR3 is TGTGCCAGTAGCCCACAGGGGAAACAGCCCCAGCATTTT. Protein sequence: CASSPQGKQPQHF.

This clonotype was counted at least ten times. The rearrangement uses TRBV11-2 and TRBJ2-3; 11 bases align to TRBD2. The CDR3 totals 17 residues. The germline gives CDR1 SGHAT, CDR2 FQNNGV. Unmatched junction bases numbered 9, after V lost 5 bases and J lost 2 bases. The CDR3 nucleotides read TGTGCCAGCAGCGCACCGGGACTAGCGGAAAACACAGATACGCAGTATTTT. Translation gives CASSAPGLAENTDTQYF.

This clonotype was observed a handful of times. The rearrangement links TRBV29-1 to TRBJ2-5; 10 nucleotides line up with TRBD1. Per germline, CDR1 SQVTM and CDR2 ANQGSEA. The CDR3 spans 14 residues. V lost 3 bases and J lost 4; bases outside the gene matches: 5. The CDR3 bases are TGCAGCGTTGAGCCCCGGGACAGGGGAGAGACCCAGTACTTC. Its translation is CSVEPRDRGETQYF. The complete variable domain, with remaining parts taken from reference TRBV29-1 and TRBJ2-5, reads SAVISQKPSRDICQRGTSLTIQCQVDSQVTMMFWYRQQPGQSLTLIATANQGSEATYESGFVIDKFPISRPNLTFSTLTVSNMSPEDSSIYLCSVEPRDRGETQYFGPGTRLLVL.

This clonotype was counted at least ten times. V and J are TRBV6-1 and TRBJ1-1; TRBD1 agrees at 7 bases. Germline V gives CDR1 MNHNS, CDR2 SASEGT. V trimming: 5 bases; J trimming: 7 bases; junction bases outside the gene matches: 10. The CDR3 is 14 amino acids. CDR3 in amino acids: CASSYKGAVIEAFF. Written as DNA, the CDR3 is TGTGCCAGCAGTTATAAGGGGGCAGTAATTGAAGCTTTCTTT.